This T cell receptor beta chain was recorded in a study of cytomegalovirus exposure and HLA in healthy donors. Per germline, CDR1 SGDLS and CDR2 YYNGEE. Trimming shortened V by 7 bases and J by 4 bases, and 17 bases separated the two germline ends. This CDR3 comprises 14 residues. This PCR relied on a set of 60 Vbeta primers and 13 Jbeta primers. Profiling relied on immunoSEQ multiplex PCR, and the TCRdb table lists in-frame clones only, not all of them. The table lists fewer than 120,000 clones, 76% of them singletons, with around 15% in the top ten. The rearrangement joins TRBV9 to TRBJ1-2, with D perhaps TRBD1 (5 bases). The sequencing sample was made of PBMCs. This clonotype was sampled from a man under 40 in good health and CMV-seropositive. CDR3 in DNA: TGTGCCAGCGCCGGGGGAGGGAGCATCTATGGCTACACCTTC. This translates into CASAGGGSIYGYTF.